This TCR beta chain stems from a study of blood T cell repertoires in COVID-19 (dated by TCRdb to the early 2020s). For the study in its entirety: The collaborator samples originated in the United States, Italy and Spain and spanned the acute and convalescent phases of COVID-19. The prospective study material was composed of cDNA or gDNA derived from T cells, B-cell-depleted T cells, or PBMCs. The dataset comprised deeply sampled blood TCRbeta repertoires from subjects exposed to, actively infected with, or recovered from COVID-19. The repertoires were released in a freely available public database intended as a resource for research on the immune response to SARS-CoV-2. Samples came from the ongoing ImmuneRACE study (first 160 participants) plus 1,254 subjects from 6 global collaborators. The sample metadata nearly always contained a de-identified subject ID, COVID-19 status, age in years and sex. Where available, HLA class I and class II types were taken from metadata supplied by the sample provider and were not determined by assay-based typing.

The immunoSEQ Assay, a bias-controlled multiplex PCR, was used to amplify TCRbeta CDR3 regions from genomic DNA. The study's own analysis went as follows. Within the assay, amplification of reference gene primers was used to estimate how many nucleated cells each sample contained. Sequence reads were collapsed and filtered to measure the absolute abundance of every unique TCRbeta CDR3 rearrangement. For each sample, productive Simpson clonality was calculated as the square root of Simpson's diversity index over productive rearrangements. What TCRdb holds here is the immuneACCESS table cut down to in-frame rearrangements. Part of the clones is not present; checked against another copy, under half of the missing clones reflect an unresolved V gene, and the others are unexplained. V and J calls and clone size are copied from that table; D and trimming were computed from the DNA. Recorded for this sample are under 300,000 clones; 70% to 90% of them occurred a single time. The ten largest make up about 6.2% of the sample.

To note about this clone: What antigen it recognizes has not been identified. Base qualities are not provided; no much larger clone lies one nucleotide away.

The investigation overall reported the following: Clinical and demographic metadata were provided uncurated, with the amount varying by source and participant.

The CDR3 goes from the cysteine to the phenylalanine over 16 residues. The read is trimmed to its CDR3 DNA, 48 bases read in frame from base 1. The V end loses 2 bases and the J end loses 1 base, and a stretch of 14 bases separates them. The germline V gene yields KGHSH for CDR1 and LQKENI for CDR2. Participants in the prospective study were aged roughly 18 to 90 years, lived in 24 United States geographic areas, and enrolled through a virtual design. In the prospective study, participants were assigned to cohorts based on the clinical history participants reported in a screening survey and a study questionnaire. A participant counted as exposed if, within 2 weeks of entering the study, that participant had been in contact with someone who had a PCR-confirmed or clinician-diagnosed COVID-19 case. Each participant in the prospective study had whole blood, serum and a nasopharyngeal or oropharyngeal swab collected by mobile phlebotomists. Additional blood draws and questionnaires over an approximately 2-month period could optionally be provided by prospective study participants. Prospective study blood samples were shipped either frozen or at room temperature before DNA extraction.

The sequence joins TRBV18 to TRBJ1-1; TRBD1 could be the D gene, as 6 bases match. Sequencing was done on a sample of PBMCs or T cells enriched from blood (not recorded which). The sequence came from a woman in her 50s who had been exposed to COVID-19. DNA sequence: TGTGCCAGCTCACCATTACAGGGCACGGCGAACACTGAAGCTTTCTTT. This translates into CASSPLQGTANTEAFF.